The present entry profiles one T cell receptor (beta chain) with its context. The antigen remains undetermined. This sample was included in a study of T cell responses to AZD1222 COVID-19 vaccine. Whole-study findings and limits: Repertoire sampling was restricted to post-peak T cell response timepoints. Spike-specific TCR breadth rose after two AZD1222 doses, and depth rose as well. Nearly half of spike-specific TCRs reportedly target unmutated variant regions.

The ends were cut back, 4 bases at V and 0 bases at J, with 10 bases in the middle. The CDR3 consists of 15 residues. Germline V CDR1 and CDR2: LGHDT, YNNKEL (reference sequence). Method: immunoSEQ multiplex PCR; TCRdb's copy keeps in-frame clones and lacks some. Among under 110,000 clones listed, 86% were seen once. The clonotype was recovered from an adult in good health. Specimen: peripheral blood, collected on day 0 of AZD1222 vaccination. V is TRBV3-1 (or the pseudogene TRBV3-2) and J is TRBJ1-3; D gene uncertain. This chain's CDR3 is CASSLMTSSGNTIYF. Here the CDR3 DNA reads TGTGCCAGCAGCCTTATGACGAGCTCTGGAAACACCATATATTTT.